The 6 T cell receptor beta chains below all came from one sample that was sequenced in a study of OX40 agonist ivuxolimab in advanced cancers. Libraries were prepared by immunoSEQ multiplex PCR; TCRdb keeps only in-frame clonotypes and omits some of them. The repertoire holds more than 45,000 clones, with 75% to 90% as singletons. Material: CD4+ or CD8+ T cells sorted from blood, obtained in a trial of the OX40 agonist ivuxolimab. Receptor source: an adult with an advanced solid tumor such as melanoma, head and neck, liver or kidney cancer.

This clone was observed a few times. The chain joins TRBV5-1 to TRBJ1-3; D is undetermined. Germline CDR1 SGHRS, CDR2 YFSETQ. V lost 2 bases, J lost 0 bases, and 9 bases lay in between. The length of the CDR3 is 15 residues. The CDR3, as DNA: TGCGCCAGCAGCTTCGACGGGAACTCTGGAAACACCATATATTTT. Translation gives CASSFDGNSGNTIYF.

The chain links TRBV18 to TRBJ1-3, with 8 nucleotides matching TRBD1. In germline, CDR1 is KGHSH, CDR2 LQKENI. After removal of 3 bases from V and 4 bases from J, the junction contained 8 bases not matched to a gene. The CDR3 runs to 16 residues. CDR3: CASSPRTGMAGNTIYF. The CDR3 nucleotides are TGTGCCAGCTCACCCAGGACAGGGATGGCAGGAAACACCATATATTTT. Full variable domain (missing parts from reference TRBV18 and TRBJ1-3): NAGVMQNPRHLVRRRGQEARLRCSPMKGHSHVYWYRQLPEEGLKFMVYLQKENIIDESGMPKERFSAEFPKEGPSILRIQQVVRGDSAAYFCASSPRTGMAGNTIYFGEGSWLTVV.

The genes are TRBV4-2 and TRBJ1-4; 9 positions agree with TRBD1. Germline values: CDR1 LGHNA, CDR2 YNFKEQ. V was clipped by 1 base and J by 5 bases; unmatched bases: 5. CDR3 size: 16 residues. CDR3 protein: CASSQGGGTGNEKLFF. The CDR3 DNA reads TGTGCCAGCAGCCAAGGTGGGGGGACAGGGAATGAAAAACTGTTTTTT.

V and J are TRBV11-2 and TRBJ1-4; D is unresolved. This CDR3 contains 15 residues. The germline V and J ends were trimmed by 5 bases and 7 bases, with 17 bases remaining between them. Looked up from germline, CDR1 is SGHAT and CDR2 is FQNNGV. Written as DNA, the CDR3 is TGTGCCAGCAGCCTGGACCCCTTGGCTGGTGAAAAACTGTTTTTT. Its translation: CASSLDPLAGEKLFF.

J is TRBJ1-4 and V is TRBV2, with no clear D. CDR1 and CDR2 from the germline V gene are SNHLY and FYNNEI. CDR3 length: 12 residues. V lost 7 bases, J lost 8 bases, and 11 bases lay in between. The CDR3 reads CASMANREKLFF. CDR3 DNA: TGTGCCAGCATGGCAAATCGAGAAAAACTGTTTTTT.

This sequence joins TRBV6-1 and TRBJ1-3; D may be TRBD1 (6 bases). CDR3 size: 15 residues. Trimming removed 1 base at V and 2 bases at J, with 9 bases between. Germline V CDR1 and CDR2: MNHNS, SASEGT. This CDR3 is CASSEGWGPGNTIYF. The CDR3 DNA reads TGTGCCAGCAGTGAAGGCTGGGGGCCTGGAAACACCATATATTTT.